Shown below are 4 T cell receptor beta chains from a single sample sequenced in a study of beta chain features in type 1 diabetes. Reverse transcription of all isolated RNA meant that expressed TCRB transcripts were sequenced. Profiling relied on immunoSEQ multiplex PCR, and the TCRdb table lists in-frame clones only, not all of them. The data show about 360,000 clones, approximately 12% seen once. Sequencing input: naive CD4+ T cells from blood. The receptors shown here come from a man aged 18-30 years in good health.

This chain joins TRBV11-2 and TRBJ2-3, with 10 bases fitting TRBD2. CDR3 size: 15 residues. The germline gives CDR1 SGHAT, CDR2 FQNNGV. With V trimmed by 5 bases and J by 1 base, 3 bases remained unmatched. CDR3 coding DNA: TGTGCCAGCAGCACGAGCGGGAGGGGCACAGATACGCAGTATTTT. Translation: CASSTSGRGTDTQYF.

This clone was seen a handful of times. The chain recombines TRBV10-3 with TRBJ1-3; D ambiguous. From germline, CDR1 is ENHRY and CDR2 SYGVKD. Trimming took off 7 bases at V and 0 bases at J, with 13 bases between the two ends. The CDR3 totals 15 residues. The CDR3 protein is CAITASSGSGNTIYF. CDR3 bases: TGTGCCATCACCGCCTCGTCAGGCTCTGGAAACACCATATATTTT.

V gene TRBV6-5 combines with J gene TRBJ1-2; maybe TRBD1 (5 bases). There are 13 residues in the CDR3. Germline loops: CDR1 MNHEY, CDR2 SVGAGI. The ends were cut back, 3 bases at V and 6 bases at J, with 11 bases in the middle. The CDR3 DNA sequence: TGTGCCAGCAGTTATGGACACGAAGATGGCTACACCTTC. This translates into CASSYGHEDGYTF.

The chain carries TRBV21-1 and TRBJ2-3; TRBD2 reflects the table's D call only, with no check against the DNA. TRBV21-1 is flagged as a pseudogene. The CDR3 sequence is 13 residues long. The CDR3 loop reads CARFREGPDTQYF. The CDR3 nucleotides are TGTGCCAGGTTTAGAGAGGGCCCAGATACGCAGTATTTT.